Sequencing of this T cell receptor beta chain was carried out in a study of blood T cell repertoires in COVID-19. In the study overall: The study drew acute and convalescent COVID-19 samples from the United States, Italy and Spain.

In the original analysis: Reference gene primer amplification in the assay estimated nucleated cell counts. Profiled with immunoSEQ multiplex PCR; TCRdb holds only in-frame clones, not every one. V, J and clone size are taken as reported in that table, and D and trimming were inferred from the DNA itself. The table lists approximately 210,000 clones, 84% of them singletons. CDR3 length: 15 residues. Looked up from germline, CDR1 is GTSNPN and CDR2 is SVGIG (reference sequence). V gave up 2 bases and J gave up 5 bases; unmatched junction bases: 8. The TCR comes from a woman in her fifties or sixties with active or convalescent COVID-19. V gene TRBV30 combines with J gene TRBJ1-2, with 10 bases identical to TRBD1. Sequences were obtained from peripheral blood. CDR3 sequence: CAWSPSTGGWYGYTF. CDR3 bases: TGTGCCTGGAGTCCATCGACAGGGGGCTGGTATGGCTACACCTTC. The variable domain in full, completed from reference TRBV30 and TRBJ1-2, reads SQTIHQWPATLVQPVGSPLSLECTVEGTSNPNLYWYRQAAGRGLQLLFYSVGIGQISSEVPQNLSASRPQDRQFILSSKKLLLSDSGFYLCAWSPSTGGWYGYTFGSGTRLTVV.